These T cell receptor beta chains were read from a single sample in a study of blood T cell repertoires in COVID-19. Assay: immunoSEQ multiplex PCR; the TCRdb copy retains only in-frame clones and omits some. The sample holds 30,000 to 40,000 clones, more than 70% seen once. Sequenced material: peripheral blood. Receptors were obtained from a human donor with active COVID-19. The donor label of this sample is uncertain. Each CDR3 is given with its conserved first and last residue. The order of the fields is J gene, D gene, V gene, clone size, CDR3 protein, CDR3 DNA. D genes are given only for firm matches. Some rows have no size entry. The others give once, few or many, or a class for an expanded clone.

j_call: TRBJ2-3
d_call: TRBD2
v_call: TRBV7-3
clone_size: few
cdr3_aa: CASSSLAGKNTQYF
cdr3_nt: TGTGCCAGCAGCTCCCTAGCGGGGAAAAATACGCAGTATTTT

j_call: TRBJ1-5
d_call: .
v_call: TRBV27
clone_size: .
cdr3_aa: CASGFNSNQPQHF
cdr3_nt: TGTGCCAGCGGCTTTAATAGCAATCAGCCCCAGCATTTT

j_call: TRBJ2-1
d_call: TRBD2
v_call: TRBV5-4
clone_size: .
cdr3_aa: CASSSRTGLAANEQFF
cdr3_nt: TGTGCCAGCAGCTCAAGGACGGGACTAGCGGCCAATGAGCAGTTCTTC

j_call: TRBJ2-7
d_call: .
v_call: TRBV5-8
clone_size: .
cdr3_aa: CASRKLQVTYEQYF
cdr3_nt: TGTGCCAGCAGGAAACTACAGGTTACCTACGAGCAGTACTTC

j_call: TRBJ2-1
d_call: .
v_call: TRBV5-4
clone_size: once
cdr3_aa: CASSLSREQFF
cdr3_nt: TGTGCCAGCAGCTTGTCGCGTGAGCAGTTCTTC

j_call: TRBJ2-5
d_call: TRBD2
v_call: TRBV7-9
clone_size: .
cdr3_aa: CASSLGSGGMVETQYF
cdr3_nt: TGTGCCAGCAGCTTAGGGAGCGGGGGGATGGTCGAGACCCAGTACTTC

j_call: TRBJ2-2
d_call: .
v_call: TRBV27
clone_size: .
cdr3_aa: CASSPQDLINTGELFF
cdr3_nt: TGTGCCAGCAGTCCTCAGGACTTAATTAACACCGGGGAGCTGTTTTTT

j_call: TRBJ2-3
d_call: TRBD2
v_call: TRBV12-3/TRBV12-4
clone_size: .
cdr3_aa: CASSSSGGKTQYF
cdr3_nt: TGTGCCAGCAGTTCCAGCGGGGGGAAAACGCAGTATTTT

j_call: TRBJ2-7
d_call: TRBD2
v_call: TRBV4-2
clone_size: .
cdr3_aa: CASSQAGGLATRTFGEQYF
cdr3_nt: TGTGCCAGCAGCCAGGCGGGAGGTCTAGCTACTCGTACCTTTGGGGAGCAGTACTTC

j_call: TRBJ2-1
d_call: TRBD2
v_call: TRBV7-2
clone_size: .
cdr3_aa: CASSLAPGRVSGVAYNEQFF
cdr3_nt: TGTGCCAGCAGCTTAGCGCCAGGCAGGGTAAGCGGGGTTGCCTACAATGAGCAGTTCTTC

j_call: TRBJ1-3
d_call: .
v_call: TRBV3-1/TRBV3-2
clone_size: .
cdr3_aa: CASHSGNTIYF
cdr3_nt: TGTGCCAGCCACTCTGGAAACACCATATATTTT

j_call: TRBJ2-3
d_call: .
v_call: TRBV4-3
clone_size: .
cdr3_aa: CASSQGGGITDTQYF
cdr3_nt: TGCGCCAGCAGCCAAGGTGGGGGCATCACAGATACGCAGTATTTT

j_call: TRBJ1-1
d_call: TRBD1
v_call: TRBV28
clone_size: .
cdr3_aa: CASSSGTGGGWTEAFF
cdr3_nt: TGTGCCAGCAGCTCCGGGACAGGGGGCGGGTGGACTGAAGCTTTCTTT

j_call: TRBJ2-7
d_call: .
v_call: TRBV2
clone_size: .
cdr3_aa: CASSARGAGSYEQYF
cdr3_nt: TGTGCCAGCAGTGCCAGGGGAGCGGGATCCTACGAGCAGTACTTC

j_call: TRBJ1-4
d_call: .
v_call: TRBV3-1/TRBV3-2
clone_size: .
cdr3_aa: CASSLSEGQANEKLFF
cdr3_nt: TGTGCCAGCAGCCTGTCGGAGGGGCAGGCTAATGAAAAACTGTTTTTT

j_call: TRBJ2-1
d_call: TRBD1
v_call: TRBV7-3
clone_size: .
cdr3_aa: CASSFDRGNEQFF
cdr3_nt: TGTGCCAGCAGCTTTGACAGGGGCAATGAGCAGTTCTTC

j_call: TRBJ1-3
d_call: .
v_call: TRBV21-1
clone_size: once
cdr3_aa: CASSKEGPTGGNTIYF
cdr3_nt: TGTGCCAGCAGCAAAGAGGGCCCGACAGGGGGAAACACCATATATTTT

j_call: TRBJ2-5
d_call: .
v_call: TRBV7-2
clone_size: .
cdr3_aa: CASSLQRGYGQTQETQYF
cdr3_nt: TGTGCCAGCAGCTTACAAAGGGGATATGGACAGACCCAAGAGACCCAGTACTTC

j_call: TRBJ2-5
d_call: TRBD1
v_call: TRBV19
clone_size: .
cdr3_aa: CASSNPGQGGQETQYF
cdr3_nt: TGTGCCAGTAGTAACCCGGGACAGGGTGGGCAAGAGACCCAGTACTTC

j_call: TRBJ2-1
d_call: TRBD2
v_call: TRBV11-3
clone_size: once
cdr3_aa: CASSLDGGYNEQFF
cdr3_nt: TGTGCCAGCAGCTTGGACGGGGGGTACAATGAGCAGTTCTTC

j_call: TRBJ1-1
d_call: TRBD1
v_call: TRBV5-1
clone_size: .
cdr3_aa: CASSGGTVTAEAFF
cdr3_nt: TGCGCCAGCAGCGGGGGGACAGTTACGGCTGAAGCTTTCTTT

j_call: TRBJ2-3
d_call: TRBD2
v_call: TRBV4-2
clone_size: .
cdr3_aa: CASSQKRDSGEVTDTQYF
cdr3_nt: TGTGCCAGCAGCCAAAAGCGAGATAGCGGGGAGGTCACAGATACGCAGTATTTT

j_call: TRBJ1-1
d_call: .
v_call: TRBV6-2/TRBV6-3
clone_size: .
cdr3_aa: CASSLIANTEAFF
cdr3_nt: TGTGCCAGCAGTTTGATAGCAAACACTGAAGCTTTCTTT

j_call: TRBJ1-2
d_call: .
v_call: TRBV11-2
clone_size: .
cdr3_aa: CASSPIPQANYGYTF
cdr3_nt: TGTGCCAGCAGCCCCATCCCACAGGCTAACTATGGCTACACCTTC

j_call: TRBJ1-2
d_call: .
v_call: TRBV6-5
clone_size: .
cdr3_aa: CASSYKNKSNYGYTF
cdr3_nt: TGTGCCAGCAGTTACAAAAACAAATCTAACTATGGCTACACCTTC

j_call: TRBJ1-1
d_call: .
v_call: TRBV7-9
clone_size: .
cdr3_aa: CASSLLTQGNTEAFF
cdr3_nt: TGTGCCAGCAGCTTACTCACCCAGGGGAACACTGAAGCTTTCTTT

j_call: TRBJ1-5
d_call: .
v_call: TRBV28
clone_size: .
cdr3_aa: CASRWGRQPQHF
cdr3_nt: TGTGCCAGCAGATGGGGGCGTCAGCCCCAGCATTTT

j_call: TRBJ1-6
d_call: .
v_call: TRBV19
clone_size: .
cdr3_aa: CASSIGPRQGRFSPLHF
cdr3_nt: TGTGCCAGTAGTATAGGGCCGAGGCAAGGCAGATTTTCACCCCTCCACTTT

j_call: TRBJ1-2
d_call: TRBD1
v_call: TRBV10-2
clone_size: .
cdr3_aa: CASMKGATGYGYTF
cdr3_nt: TGCGCCAGCATGAAGGGGGCGACAGGCTATGGCTACACCTTC

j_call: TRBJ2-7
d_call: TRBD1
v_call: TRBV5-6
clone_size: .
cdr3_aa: CASSLGTGTYEQYF
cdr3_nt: TGTGCCAGCAGCTTGGGGACAGGGACCTACGAGCAGTACTTC

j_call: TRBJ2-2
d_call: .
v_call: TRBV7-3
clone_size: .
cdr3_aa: CASSKSTQTGELFF
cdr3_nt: TGTGCCAGCAGCAAATCTACACAGACCGGGGAGCTGTTTTTT

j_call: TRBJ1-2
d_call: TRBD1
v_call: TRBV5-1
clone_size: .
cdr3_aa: CASRTGQINSYGYTF
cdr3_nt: TGCGCCAGCAGGACGGGACAGATAAACTCCTATGGCTACACCTTC

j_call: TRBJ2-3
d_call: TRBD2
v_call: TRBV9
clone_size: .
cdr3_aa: CASSGGGHADTQYF
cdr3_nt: TGTGCCAGCAGCGGCGGGGGGCATGCAGATACGCAGTATTTT

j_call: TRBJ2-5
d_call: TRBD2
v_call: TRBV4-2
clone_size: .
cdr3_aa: CASSQDRAGVRQETQYF
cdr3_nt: TGTGCCAGCAGCCAAGATAGAGCGGGGGTTCGCCAAGAGACCCAGTACTTC

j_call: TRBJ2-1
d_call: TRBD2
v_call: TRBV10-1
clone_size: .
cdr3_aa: CASSVRGGHSYNEQFF
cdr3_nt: TGCGCCAGCAGTGTTCGGGGGGGCCACTCCTACAATGAGCAGTTCTTC

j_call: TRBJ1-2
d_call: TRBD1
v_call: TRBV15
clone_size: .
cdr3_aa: CATSSYGTGDGYTF
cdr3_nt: TGTGCCACCAGCAGTTATGGGACAGGGGATGGCTACACCTTC

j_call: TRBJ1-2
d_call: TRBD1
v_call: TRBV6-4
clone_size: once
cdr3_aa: CASSDSTGDENYGYTF
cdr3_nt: TGTGCCAGCAGTGACTCGACAGGGGACGAGAACTATGGCTACACCTTC

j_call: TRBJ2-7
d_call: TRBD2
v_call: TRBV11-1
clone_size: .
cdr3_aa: CASASDGGGSYGQYF
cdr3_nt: TGTGCCAGCGCCTCGGACGGCGGGGGGAGCTACGGGCAGTACTTC

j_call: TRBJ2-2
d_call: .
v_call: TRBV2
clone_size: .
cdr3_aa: CASSLLRNTGELFF
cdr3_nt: TGTGCCAGCAGTCTATTAAGGAACACCGGGGAGCTGTTTTTT

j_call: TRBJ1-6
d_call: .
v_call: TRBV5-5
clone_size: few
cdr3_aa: CASSLARAGSPLHF
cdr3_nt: TGTGCCAGCAGCTTGGCCAGGGCTGGGTCACCCCTCCACTTT

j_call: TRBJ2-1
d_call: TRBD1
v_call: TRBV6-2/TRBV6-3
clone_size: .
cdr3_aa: CASSSGQGAFVEQFF
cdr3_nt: TGTGCCAGCAGCTCGGGACAGGGGGCTTTTGTTGAGCAGTTCTTC

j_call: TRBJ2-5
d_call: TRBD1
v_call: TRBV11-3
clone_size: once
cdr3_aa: CASSFGQGVQETQYF
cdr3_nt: TGTGCCAGCAGCTTTGGGCAGGGGGTACAAGAGACCCAGTACTTC

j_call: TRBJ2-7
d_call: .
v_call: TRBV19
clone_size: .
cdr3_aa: CASSIMGAAYEQYF
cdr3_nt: TGTGCCAGTAGTATAATGGGGGCCGCCTACGAGCAGTACTTC

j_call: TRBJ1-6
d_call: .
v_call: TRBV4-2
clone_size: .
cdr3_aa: CASSQDTVRPLHF
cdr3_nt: TGTGCCAGCAGCCAAGATACGGTTAGACCCCTCCACTTT

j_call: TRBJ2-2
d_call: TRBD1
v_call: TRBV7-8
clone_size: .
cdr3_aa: CASRGDRPTGELFF
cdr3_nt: TGTGCCAGCAGGGGGGACAGGCCCACCGGGGAGCTGTTTTTT

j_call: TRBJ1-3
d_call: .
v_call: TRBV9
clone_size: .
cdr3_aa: CASSVGGRAGNTIYF
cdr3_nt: TGTGCCAGCAGCGTAGGGGGGAGGGCTGGAAACACCATATATTTT

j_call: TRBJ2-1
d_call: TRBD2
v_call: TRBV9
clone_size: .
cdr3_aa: CASSPRGAGGGEQFF
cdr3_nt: TGTGCCAGCAGCCCAAGGGGAGCGGGGGGAGGTGAGCAGTTCTTC

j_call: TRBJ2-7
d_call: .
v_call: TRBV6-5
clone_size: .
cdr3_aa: CASSYSSRGSYEQYF
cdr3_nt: TGTGCCAGCAGTTACTCGAGTCGGGGGTCCTACGAGCAGTACTTC

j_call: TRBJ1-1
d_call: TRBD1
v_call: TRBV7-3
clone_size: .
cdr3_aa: CASSSQGTEAFF
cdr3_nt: TGTGCCAGCAGCTCACAGGGGACTGAAGCTTTCTTT

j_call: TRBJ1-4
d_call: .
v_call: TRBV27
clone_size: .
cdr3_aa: CASSLGLRQTNEKLFF
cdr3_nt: TGTGCCAGCAGTTTAGGTCTGAGACAGACTAATGAAAAACTGTTTTTT

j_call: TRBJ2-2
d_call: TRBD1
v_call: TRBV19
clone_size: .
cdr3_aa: CASRPGQGANTGELFF
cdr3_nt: TGTGCCAGTAGGCCGGGACAGGGGGCAAATACCGGGGAGCTGTTTTTT

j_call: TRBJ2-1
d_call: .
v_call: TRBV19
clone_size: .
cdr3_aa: CASSPRGGLNNEQFF
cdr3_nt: TGTGCCAGTAGTCCTAGGGGGGGTTTGAACAATGAGCAGTTCTTC

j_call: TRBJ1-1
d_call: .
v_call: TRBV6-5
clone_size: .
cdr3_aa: CASSQGDTEAFF
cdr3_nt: TGTGCCAGCAGCCAGGGTGACACTGAAGCTTTCTTT

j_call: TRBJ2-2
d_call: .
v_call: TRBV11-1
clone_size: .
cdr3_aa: CASSLDSRAFTGELFF
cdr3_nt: TGTGCCAGCAGCTTGGATTCGAGGGCGTTTACCGGGGAGCTGTTTTTT

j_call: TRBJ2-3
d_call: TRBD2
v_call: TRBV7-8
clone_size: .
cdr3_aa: CASSHPQINLAGGRDTQYF
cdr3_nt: TGTGCCAGCAGCCATCCCCAGATAAACCTAGCGGGAGGGAGGGATACGCAGTATTTT

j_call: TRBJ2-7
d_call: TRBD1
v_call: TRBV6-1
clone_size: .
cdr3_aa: CASSEIESQGATKQYF
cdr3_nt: TGTGCCAGCAGTGAAATAGAAAGTCAGGGGGCGACGAAGCAGTACTTC

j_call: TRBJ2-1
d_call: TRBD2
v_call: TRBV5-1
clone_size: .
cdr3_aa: CASSLGTSGNNEQFF
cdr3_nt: TGCGCCAGCAGCTTGGGGACTAGCGGGAACAATGAGCAGTTCTTC

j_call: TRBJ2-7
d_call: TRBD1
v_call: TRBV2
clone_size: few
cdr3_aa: CASQRRQGFGIEQYF
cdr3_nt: TGTGCCAGTCAGAGACGACAGGGTTTTGGAATCGAGCAGTACTTC

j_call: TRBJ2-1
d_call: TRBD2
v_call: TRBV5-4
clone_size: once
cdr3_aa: CASSLLLAASYNEQFF
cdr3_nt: TGTGCCAGCAGCTTGTTGCTAGCGGCCTCCTACAATGAGCAGTTCTTC